The clone carrying this T cell receptor beta chain was counted many times. This specimen comes from a study of blood T cell repertoires in COVID-19. On the study more broadly: Acute-phase and convalescent COVID-19 samples originated in the United States, Italy and Spain. T cells, B-cell-depleted T cells, or PBMCs supplied cDNA or gDNA.

Methods used by the authors: Scientists estimated how many nucleated cells there were by amplifying reference gene primers. Assay: immunoSEQ multiplex PCR; the TCRdb copy retains only in-frame clones and omits some. That table gives V, J and clone size, and the DNA gave D and trimming. The sample has 200,000 to 250,000 clones, 82% seen once. V gave up 0 bases and J gave up 5 bases, with 10 bases separating them. The CDR3 length is 15 residues. From germline, CDR1 is SGHTA and CDR2 FQGNSA. The sequencing input was peripheral blood. The V call is TRBV7-2, the J call TRBJ2-2; maybe TRBD1 (5 bases). The TCR was taken from a woman of 80 years or more with acute or convalescent COVID-19. As DNA, the CDR3 is TGTGCCAGCAGCTTAGCCTCAGGGCGAACCGGGGAGCTGTTTTTT. Its protein is CASSLASGRTGELFF.